This T cell receptor (beta chain) was obtained from a study of T-cell memory formation after mild COVID-19. TCRdb independently ran MiXCR on the 5' RACE reads; one entry per CDR3 protein. The sample comprises about 210,000 distinct CDR3 sequences, approximately 10% of which are singletons, and 2.5% to 3.5% rests with the top ten. V dropped 4 bases and J dropped 3 bases, with 10 bases sitting between them. CDR1 and CDR2 (germline): SGHRS, YFSETQ. The CDR3 loop spans 14 amino acids. The chain joins TRBV5-1 to TRBJ2-2; D uncertain. Material: PBMCs or a T cell subset sorted from them (not recorded which). This receptor was obtained from a man between 18 and 35 years old who had mild COVID-19 (a few samples of this study predate the infection). Cell type and time point are not known. The CDR3 loop reads CASSPRQDTGELFF. CDR3 nucleotide sequence: TGCGCCAGCAGCCCCCGGCAAGACACCGGGGAGCTGTTTTTT.